This T cell receptor (beta chain) was captured by sequencing in a study of T-cell reconstitution after alpha-beta-depleted transplantation in children. This CDR3 has 16 amino acids. CDR1 LGHNA and CDR2 YSLEER come from the germline V gene. V was cut by 0 bases and J by 3 bases, with 11 bases left in between. The TCRbeta library was prepared with unique molecular identifiers. From the PCR reads, TCRdb called clonotypes with MiXCR, one entry per CDR3 protein. In the table there are about 690,000 distinct CDR3 sequences, roughly 15% of which are singletons. The sample consisted of PBMCs from the stem cell graft donor, taken from the stem cell graft. The source is a human donor who donated a stem cell graft to a child with acute myeloid leukemia. V is TRBV4-3 and J is TRBJ2-2, with D perhaps matching TRBD1 (6 bases). CDR3 loop: CASSQEKGVDTGELFF. The CDR3 DNA reads as TGCGCCAGCAGCCAAGAGAAGGGGGTGGACACCGGGGAGCTGTTTTTT.